One sample yielded the 14 T cell receptor beta chains listed below, sequenced in a study of blood T cell repertoires in COVID-19. Clones were sequenced by immunoSEQ multiplex PCR, and TCRdb holds only the in-frame ones, with some missing. The data contain about 120,000 clones, roughly four fifths of them singletons. The sequenced sample consisted of peripheral blood. Source of these receptors: a human donor in a cohort sampled during active COVID-19.

CDR3 nucleotides: TGTGCCAGCAAGGGGACAGCATACAATGAGCAGTTCTTC. This sequence encodes CASKGTAYNEQFF. The chain carries TRBV2 and TRBJ2-1, with 7 bases identical to TRBD1. The germline V gene encodes CDR1 SNHLY and CDR2 FYNNEI. The CDR3 runs 13 residues. V was pared by 7 bases and J by 4 bases, with 4 bases of the junction left unmatched.

This clone was seen once. The chain joins TRBV28 to TRBJ2-7, with 11 nucleotides matching TRBD1. The trim removed 6 bases at V and 3 bases at J, leaving 10 bases unmatched. Looked up from germline, CDR1 is MDHEN and CDR2 is SYDVKM. CDR3 length: 16 amino acids. CDR3 bases: TGTGCCAGCAGCGAAGGGGTAGGGACAGGGGGCTACGAGCAGTACTTC. This gives the protein CASSEGVGTGGYEQYF.

This chain joins TRBV5-1 and TRBJ1-1, with D possibly being TRBD1 (6 bases). CDR1 SGHRS and CDR2 YFSETQ come from the germline V gene. Trimming took off 0 bases at V and 3 bases at J, with 15 bases between the two ends. The CDR3 runs 16 residues. CDR3 coding DNA: TGCGCCAGCAGCTTGGCCGCCGGACAGCTAGACACTGAAGCTTTCTTT. Protein product: CASSLAAGQLDTEAFF.

The rearrangement links TRBV6-5 to TRBJ1-5; 7 bases agree with TRBD1. CDR3 size: 13 residues. Germline-derived CDR1 and CDR2 are MNHEY and SVGAGI. J was trimmed by 1 base and V by 11 bases; bases with no gene match: 5. CDR3 sequence (DNA): TGTGCCGGAACACAGGGGAGCAATCAGCCCCAGCATTTT. Translated, it gives CAGTQGSNQPQHF.

CDR3 coding DNA: TGTGCCAGCAACGACAGGCGGGATCAGCCCCAGCATTTT. The encoded protein is CASNDRRDQPQHF. The genes are TRBV6-6 and TRBJ1-5; the D gene is possibly TRBD1 (6 bases). V lost 7 bases and J 5 bases, leaving 12 bases between the germline ends. Looked up from germline, CDR1 is MNHNY and CDR2 is SVGAGI (reference sequence). The CDR3 length is 13 residues.

This sequence joins TRBV29-1 and TRBJ1-2; D perhaps matches TRBD1 (6 bases). V was trimmed by 6 bases and J by 4 bases, leaving 18 bases between them. In germline, CDR1 is SQVTM, CDR2 ANQGSEA. The CDR3 loop spans 14 amino acids. The CDR3 loop is CSVVGGAQTYGYTF. CDR3 nucleotides: TGCAGCGTGGTGGGGGGGGCCCAGACCTATGGCTACACCTTC.

About this clone: Additional DNA sequences in this sample encode the identical CDR3. The rearrangement links TRBV3-1 (or the pseudogene TRBV3-2) to TRBJ1-2, with a weak D call TRBD1 (5 bases). V shed 3 bases and J shed 2 bases, with 7 bases lying between them. The CDR3 loop spans 13 amino acids. From germline, CDR1 is LGHDT and CDR2 YNNKEL (reference sequence). CDR3 loop: CASSQTANYGYTF. The CDR3 DNA sequence: TGTGCCAGCAGCCAGACAGCAAACTATGGCTACACCTTC.

The chain joins TRBV18 to TRBJ2-2; 10 bases line up with TRBD2. The CDR3 has 18 amino acids. The germline V gene encodes CDR1 KGHSH and CDR2 LQKENI. V trimming: 0 bases; J trimming: 2 bases; junction bases outside the gene matches: 6. This chain's CDR3 is CASSPPSSGGQNTGELFF. CDR3 in DNA: TGTGCCAGCTCACCACCGTCTAGCGGGGGCCAAAACACCGGGGAGCTGTTTTTT.

The genes are TRBV5-1 and TRBJ2-7, with 8 bases matching TRBD1. Germline assignment: CDR1 SGHRS and CDR2 YFSETQ. The V gene end was trimmed by 4 bases and the J gene end by 0 bases; junction bases not matched to a gene: 6. The CDR3 has 15 residues. CDR3: CASSIQGDYSYEQYF. For the CDR3, the DNA is TGCGCCAGCAGCATACAGGGGGATTACTCCTACGAGCAGTACTTC.

This chain joins TRBV21-1 and TRBJ2-3; TRBD2, as called in the table, went unchecked against the DNA. TRBV21-1 represents a pseudogene. CDR3 length: 12 residues. Here the CDR3 reads CASILVPDTQYF. The CDR3 nucleotides read TGTGCCAGCATCTTAGTGCCAGATACGCAGTATTTT.

The chain combines TRBV21-1 with TRBJ2-7; whether TRBD1, the table's D call, matches the DNA was not checked. TRBV21-1 corresponds to a pseudogene. CDR3 length equals 17 residues. The CDR3 here is CASSPRPDRADSYEQYF. DNA of the CDR3: TGTGCCAGCAGCCCCCGGCCGGACAGGGCGGATTCCTACGAGCAGTACTTC.

The rearrangement joins TRBV7-2 to TRBJ2-5, with 7 bases aligning to TRBD1. The CDR3 covers 14 residues. The junction had 3 bases not matched to a gene; V was cut back by 4 bases and J by 1 base. Germline CDR1 and CDR2: SGHTA and FQGNSA. The DNA of the CDR3 is TGTGCCAGCAGCTCGCGACAGGGCCAAGAGACCCAGTACTTC. As protein: CASSSRQGQETQYF. The full variable domain, rest sourced from reference TRBV7-2 and TRBJ2-5, is GAGVSQSPSNKVTEKGKDVELRCDPISGHTALYWYRQSLGQGLEFLIYFQGNSAPDKSGLPSDRFSAERTGGSVSTLTIQRTQQEDSAVYLCASSSRQGQETQYFGPGTRLLVL.

The chain has TRBV7-9 and TRBJ2-3; possible D gene TRBD2, 6 bases. V was cut by 5 bases and J by 3 bases, with 12 bases left in between. Per the germline V gene, CDR1 is SEHNR and CDR2 is FQNEAQ (reference sequence). The CDR3 sequence is 14 residues long. The CDR3 DNA reads as TGTGCCAGCAGCCTCCTCCTAGCGACAGATACGCAGTATTTT. Translated, it gives CASSLLLATDTQYF.

The rearrangement joins TRBV24-1 to TRBJ2-3, with TRBD2 identical over 11 bases. The CDR3 is 16 residues long. Germline V gives CDR1 KGHDR, CDR2 SFDVKD. The V and J ends lost 1 base and 5 bases, in that order; junction bases with no gene match: 4. The DNA of the CDR3 is TGTGCCACCAGTGATTTTGGTAGCGGGGGGGTAGATACGCAGTATTTT. Its protein is CATSDFGSGGVDTQYF.